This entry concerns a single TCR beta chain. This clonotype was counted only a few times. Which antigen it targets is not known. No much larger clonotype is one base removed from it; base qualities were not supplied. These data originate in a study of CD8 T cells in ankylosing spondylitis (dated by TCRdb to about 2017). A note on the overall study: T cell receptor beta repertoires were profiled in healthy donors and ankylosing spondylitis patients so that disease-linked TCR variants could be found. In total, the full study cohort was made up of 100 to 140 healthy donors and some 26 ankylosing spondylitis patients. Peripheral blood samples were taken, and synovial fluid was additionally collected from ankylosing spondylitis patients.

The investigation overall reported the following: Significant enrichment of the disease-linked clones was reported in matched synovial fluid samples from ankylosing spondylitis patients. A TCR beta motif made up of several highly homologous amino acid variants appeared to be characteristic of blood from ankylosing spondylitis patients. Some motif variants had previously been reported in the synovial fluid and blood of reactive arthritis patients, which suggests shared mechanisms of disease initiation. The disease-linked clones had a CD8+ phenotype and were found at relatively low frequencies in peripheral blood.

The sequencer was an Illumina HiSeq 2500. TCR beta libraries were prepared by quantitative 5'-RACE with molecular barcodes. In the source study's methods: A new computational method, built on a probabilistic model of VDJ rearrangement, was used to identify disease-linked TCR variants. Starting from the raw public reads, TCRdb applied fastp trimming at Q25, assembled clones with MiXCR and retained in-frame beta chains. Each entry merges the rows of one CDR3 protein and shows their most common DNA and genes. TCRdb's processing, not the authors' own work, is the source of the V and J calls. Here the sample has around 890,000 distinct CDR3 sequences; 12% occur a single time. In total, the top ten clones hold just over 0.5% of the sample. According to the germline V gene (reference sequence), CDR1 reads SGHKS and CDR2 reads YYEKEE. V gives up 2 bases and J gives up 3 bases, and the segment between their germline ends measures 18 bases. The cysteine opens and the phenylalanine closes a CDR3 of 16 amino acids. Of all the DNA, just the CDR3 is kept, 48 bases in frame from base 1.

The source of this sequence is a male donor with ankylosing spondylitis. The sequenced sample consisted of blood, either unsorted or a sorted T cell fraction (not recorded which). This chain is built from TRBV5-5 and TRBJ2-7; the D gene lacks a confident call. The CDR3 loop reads CASSFGLDRLGYEQYF. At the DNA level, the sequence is TGTGCCAGCAGCTTTGGGTTGGACCGCCTAGGCTACGAGCAGTACTTC.